These 14 T cell receptor beta chains originate from one sample sequenced in a study of blood T cell repertoires in COVID-19. TCRdb's table, derived via immunoSEQ multiplex PCR, lists solely in-frame clones and lacks some. Of 97,000 or so clones in the sample, over 75% were seen once. Sequenced material: peripheral blood. These receptor sequences come from a man aged 55 to 69 with acute or convalescent COVID-19.

The chain has TRBV5-1 and TRBJ2-3, with D perhaps TRBD1 (5 bases). The V end was cut by 0 bases, the J end by 5 bases, with 10 bases between. The CDR3 is 14 residues long. Germline V gene sequence: CDR1 SGHRS, CDR2 YFSETQ. The CDR3 sequence is CASSLGGAEDTQYF. In DNA form, the CDR3 reads TGCGCCAGCAGCTTGGGGGGCGCAGAAGATACGCAGTATTTT.

The chain has TRBV25-1 and TRBJ1-2; D not certain. CDR3 length: 13 residues. V lost 3 bases to trimming and J lost 1 base, with 6 bases between them. The V gene's germline CDR1 is MGHDK and CDR2 SYGVNS. The CDR3 nucleotides read TGTGCCAGCAGTGATAGCTATAACTATGGCTACACCTTC. Translation: CASSDSYNYGYTF.

J is TRBJ1-1 and V is TRBV11-2; TRBD1 matches at 7 bases. This CDR3 is 13 amino acids long. V was pared by 5 bases and J by 6 bases, with 6 bases of the junction left unmatched. CDR1 is SGHAT and CDR2 is FQNNGV in the germline V gene. CDR3 sequence reads: CASSRGQAAEAFF. In DNA form, the CDR3 reads TGTGCCAGCAGCCGAGGACAGGCGGCTGAAGCTTTCTTT.

The rearrangement uses TRBV9 and TRBJ2-3; D is perhaps TRBD1 (5 bases). The germline gives CDR1 SGDLS, CDR2 YYNGEE. The CDR3 runs 16 residues. With 3 bases removed from V and 0 bases from J, the gap between germline ends came to 14 bases. CDR3 amino acids: CASSAVSGKSTDTQYF. The CDR3 nucleotides read TGTGCCAGCAGCGCAGTCTCAGGGAAGAGCACAGATACGCAGTATTTT.

Only a few counts were recorded for this clone. The chain uses TRBV3-1 (or the pseudogene TRBV3-2) and TRBJ2-7, with 10 bases that match TRBD2. This CDR3 comprises 15 residues. Trimming at V came to 5 bases and at J to 5 bases, leaving 9 bases not matched to a gene. CDR1 is LGHDT, CDR2 YNNKEL, per germline (reference sequence). The CDR3 DNA follows: TGTGCCAGCAGCTCAGCCGGGACTAGCGTACACGAGCAGTACTTC. Translated, it gives CASSSAGTSVHEQYF.

The chain couples TRBV11-3 to TRBJ2-1, with 11 bases identical to TRBD2. Germline values: CDR1 SGHNT, CDR2 YENEEA. The junction had 6 bases not matched to a gene; V was cut back by 3 bases and J by 8 bases. CDR3 length: 15 residues. CDR3 sequence reads: CASSFSGGAEHEQFF. The CDR3 DNA is TGTGCCAGCAGCTTTAGCGGGGGGGCCGAGCATGAGCAGTTCTTC.

V usage is TRBV5-4 and J usage is TRBJ1-1; D remains unclear. Per the germline V gene, CDR1 is SGHNT and CDR2 is YYREEE (reference sequence). CDR3 length: 14 residues. V was pared by 4 bases and J by 7 bases, with 17 bases between. CDR3 DNA sequence: TGTGCCAGCAGCCTCGATCGGGGTTCTATTGAAGCTTTCTTT. Amino acid sequence: CASSLDRGSIEAFF.

The chain uses TRBV12-3 or TRBV12-4 and TRBJ1-2; D not certain. The CDR3 covers 12 residues. Trimming stripped 3 bases from V and 6 bases from J, with 8 bases between. This chain's CDR3 is CASSFRRDGYTF. Here the CDR3 DNA reads TGTGCCAGCAGTTTTAGGAGAGATGGCTACACCTTC.

This chain connects TRBV4-1 to TRBJ1-1; no reliable D call. The CDR3 sequence is 13 residues long. With 1 base removed from V and 0 bases from J, the gap between germline ends came to 3 bases. The V gene's germline CDR1 is MGHRA and CDR2 YSYEKL. The CDR3 loop reads CASSQVMNTEAFF. The CDR3 nucleotides are TGCGCCAGCAGCCAAGTAATGAACACTGAAGCTTTCTTT.

The chain combines TRBV5-1 with TRBJ2-1; the D is unclear. The CDR3 is made up of 15 amino acids. Trimming took 0 bases from V and 5 from J, leaving 12 bases between them. The germline V gene encodes CDR1 SGHRS and CDR2 YFSETQ. The CDR3 loop reads CASSLESSVHNEQFF. CDR3 bases: TGCGCCAGCAGCTTGGAGAGTTCCGTCCACAATGAGCAGTTCTTC.

The chain uses TRBV7-6 and TRBJ2-2; 7 bases are shared with TRBD2. Germline assignment: CDR1 SGHVS and CDR2 FNYEAQ. V was pared by 6 bases and J by 4 bases, with 8 bases of the junction left unmatched. The CDR3 consists of 15 residues. CDR3 sequence reads: CASSTSSGSTGELFF. CDR3 nucleotides: TGTGCCAGCAGTACCAGTAGCGGGTCCACCGGGGAGCTGTTTTTT. Full variable domain (rest looked up from reference TRBV7-6 and TRBJ2-2): GAGVSQSPRYKVTKRGQDVALRCDPISGHVSLYWYRQALGQGPEFLTYFNYEAQQDKSGLPNDRFSAERPEGSISTLTIQRTEQRDSAMYRCASSTSSGSTGELFFGEGSRLTVL.

The chain recombines TRBV27 with TRBJ1-1; unclear D gene. The germline CDR1 and CDR2 sequences are MNHEY and SMNVEV (reference sequence). V was pared by 2 bases and J by 2 bases, with 12 bases between. This CDR3 comprises 15 residues. The CDR3 nucleotides read TGTGCCAGCAGTTTAGTGTTCGGTGTTAACACTGAAGCTTTCTTT. Encoded protein: CASSLVFGVNTEAFF.

In this sample, this clone turned up once. V gene TRBV30 combines with J gene TRBJ1-1; possibly TRBD1 for D (6 bases). Deletions cut 2 bases from V and 4 bases from J, with 14 bases between. CDR1 GTSNPN and CDR2 SVGIG come from the germline V gene (reference sequence). The CDR3 extends over 14 amino acids. The CDR3 sequence is CAWSSTQGSTEAFF. The CDR3 nucleotides are TGTGCCTGGAGTTCCACCCAGGGGAGCACTGAAGCTTTCTTT.

Written as DNA, the CDR3 is TGTGCCAGCAGCTTAGGGTACAGGGTGGCAGATACGCAGTATTTT. Translation: CASSLGYRVADTQYF. The V and J genes are TRBV7-2 and TRBJ2-3; a possible D gene is TRBD1 (6 bases). Germline CDR1 SGHTA, CDR2 FQGNSA. Trimming stripped 1 base from V and 4 bases from J, with 12 bases between. The CDR3 extends over 15 amino acids.